The next 15 T cell receptor beta chains were all read from a single sample in a study of blood T cells in healthy people across ages. Alongside a J-beta primer mix, a sample-barcoded 5' primer served in a second PCR lasting 7 to 11 cycles. TCRdb re-analysed the 5' RACE reads in MiXCR, keeping a single row per CDR3 protein. The table lists hundreds of thousands of distinct CDR3 sequences, under 35% of them singletons. The sequencing sample was made of blood. These TCRs come from a woman older than 75 in good health.

The genes are TRBV20-1 and TRBJ1-1; tentatively, D is TRBD1 (5 bases). V dropped 6 bases and J dropped 0 bases, with 14 bases sitting between them. This CDR3 has 14 amino acids. Germline assignment: CDR1 DFQATT and CDR2 SNEGSKA (reference sequence). The CDR3 loop is CSAEAGTLNTEAFF. CDR3 bases: TGCAGTGCGGAAGCAGGGACCCTGAACACTGAAGCTTTCTTT.

This clonotype was observed many times. This chain uses TRBV7-6 with TRBJ2-5; D might be TRBD2 (6 bases). The CDR3 sequence is 15 residues long. From germline, CDR1 is SGHVS and CDR2 FNYEAQ. The V end lost 8 bases, the J end lost 5 bases, and 21 bases lay between the germline ends. The CDR3 coding sequence is TGTGCCAGCGGGCGGGGAGGAATTTTCGGGGAGACCCAGTACTTC. Its translation: CASGRGGIFGETQYF.

Remarks on this clonotype: Since a much larger clone is just one base distant, this may be a read error. The gene calls are TRBV5-1 and TRBJ2-7, with no clear D. The J call may be faulty, since TRBJ2-5 better matches the DNA end. The V gene's germline CDR1 is SGHRS and CDR2 YFSETQ. CDR3 length: 13 amino acids. The CDR3 DNA reads as TGCGCCAGCAGCTTGGCGGCGAAAGAGACCCAGTACTTC. As protein: CASSLAAKETQYF.

On this clonotype: With a much larger clone just one base away, this may be a read error. The rearrangement uses TRBV12-3 or TRBV12-4 and TRBJ1-5; unclear D gene. The CDR3 contains 11 residues. V lost 3 bases and J 9 bases, leaving 6 bases between the germline ends. The CDR3 is CASSLDRPQHF. The CDR3 coding sequence is TGTGCCAGCAGTTTGGACCGGCCCCAGCATTTT.

On this clonotype: This clone may be a read error of a much larger clone one base away. The V and J genes are TRBV6-2 or TRBV6-3 and TRBJ2-7; D is possibly TRBD1 (5 bases). Germline values: CDR1 MNHEY, CDR2 SVGEGT. The CDR3 loop spans 14 amino acids. CDR3 amino acids: CASSYSRQSYGQYF. The CDR3 nucleotides are TGTGCCAGCAGTTACTCTAGACAGTCCTACGGGCAGTACTTC.

The sample holds many counts of this clonotype. The chain couples TRBV12-3 or TRBV12-4 to TRBJ2-3; TRBD1 matches at 10 bases. The CDR3 consists of 15 residues. With 1 base clipped from V and 5 bases from J, the junction kept 3 bases outside the gene matches. The CDR3 sequence is CASSLGDRGGDTQYF. CDR3 DNA sequence: TGTGCCAGCAGTTTAGGGGACAGGGGAGGAGATACGCAGTATTTT.

As concerns this clonotype: Being one base from a much bigger clone, this may be a read error. V and J are TRBV6-5 and TRBJ2-1; tentatively, D is TRBD1 (6 bases). The J call is in doubt because the DNA end fits TRBJ2-7 better. The germline CDR1 and CDR2 sequences are MNHEY and SVGAGI. The CDR3 is 13 residues long. In DNA form, the CDR3 reads TGTGCCAGCAGTTACTTAGGGGGTTCCGAGCAGTACTTC. Encoded protein: CASSYLGGSEQYF.

This chain connects TRBV19 to TRBJ2-7; 7 bases are a match to TRBD1. There are 14 residues in the CDR3. V lost 4 bases, J lost 2 bases, and 5 bases stayed unmatched. The germline V gene has CDR1 LNHDA and CDR2 SQIVND (reference sequence). The CDR3 nucleotides read TGTGCCAGTAGTAAGGGGGCCAACGCCTACGAGCAGTACTTC. Its translation is CASSKGANAYEQYF.

This CDR3 reads CASSLPGAELSYTF. The CDR3 DNA follows: TGTGCCAGCAGTCTCCCCGGCGCAGAGTTAAGCTACACCTTC. The rearrangement joins TRBV27 to TRBJ1-2; no reliable D call. CDR3 length: 14 residues. CDR1 and CDR2 from the germline V gene are MNHEY and SMNVEV (reference sequence). V dropped 5 bases and J dropped 9 bases, with 19 bases sitting between them.

This clonotype was detected ten times or more. CDR3 amino acids: CASSQRKGGDDYNEQFF. CDR3 nucleotides: TGTGCCAGCAGCCAACGGAAGGGGGGGGACGATTACAATGAGCAGTTCTTC. The V call is TRBV7-2, the J call TRBJ2-1, with a tentative D call TRBD2 (7 bases). Germline V gene data show CDR1 as SGHTA and CDR2 as FQGNSA. This CDR3 region has 17 residues. Trimming shortened V by 5 bases and J by 4 bases, and 21 bases separated the two germline ends.

This clonotype was seen a few times. One junction end does not reproduce the germline sequence, and a read error may be involved. J is TRBJ2-3 and V is TRBV7-2; possibly TRBD2 for D (7 bases). The length of the CDR3 is 15 residues. The germline V gene encodes CDR1 SGHTA and CDR2 FQGNSA. For the CDR3, the DNA is TGTGCCAGCAGCCCCTCGGGGGGCCTAACAGATATGCAGTATTTT. It specifies CASSPSGGLTDMQYF.

The chain uses TRBV7-3 and TRBJ2-1; D assignment may be TRBD1 or TRBD2 (6 bases each). Germline CDR1 reads SGHTA; CDR2 reads FQGTGA. V lost 5 bases and J 3 bases, leaving 14 bases between the germline ends. The CDR3 runs 15 residues. CDR3 DNA sequence: TGTGCCAGCAGCCCTGGGGGGCTGAACTACAATGAGCAGTTCTTC. Its protein is CASSPGGLNYNEQFF.

This clonotype has just a few counts. This chain joins TRBV4-2 and TRBJ2-5; TRBD2 matches at 8 bases. V was clipped by 4 bases and J by 11 bases; unmatched bases: 15. The CDR3 sequence is 15 residues long. Germline CDR1 and CDR2: LGHNA and YNFKEQ. The DNA for the CDR3 is TGTGCCAGCAGCCTTTCGCGGGGGGACCTAAGTGAGCAGTACTTC. It codes for CASSLSRGDLSEQYF.

This clonotype occurred a few times. The chain is built from TRBV3-1 and TRBJ2-5; 9 bases agree with TRBD2. J was trimmed by 13 bases and V by 1 base; bases with no gene match: 7. CDR1 and CDR2 (germline): LGHDT, YNNKEL (reference sequence). This CDR3 spans 13 amino acids. CDR3 bases: TGTGCCAGCAGCCAAGGGGGACTAGCTTCTACGTACTTC. The encoded protein is CASSQGGLASTYF.

This clonotype came up many times. The V and J genes are TRBV7-2 and TRBJ1-6, with 7 bases that match TRBD1. CDR1 and CDR2 from the germline V gene are SGHTA and FQGNSA. With 3 bases clipped from V and 9 bases from J, the junction kept 2 bases outside the gene matches. The CDR3 contains 13 residues. The CDR3 sequence: CASSLTGSSPLHF. As DNA, the CDR3 is TGTGCCAGCAGCTTGACAGGGAGTTCACCCCTCCACTTT.